This T cell receptor (beta chain) came from a study of cytomegalovirus exposure and HLA in healthy donors. Study context: Within the Caucasian-associated ancestry cluster were 65% to 85% of the approximately 400 genotyped donors.

This clone occurred a few times. The antigen remains undetermined. General study points: Association with HLA alleles at 0.05 false discovery rate was found for 16,951 TCR beta sequences in a later analysis.

Use of 60 Vbeta and 13 Jbeta primers characterized the PCR. As handled by the study authors: A later analysis counted 65 million to 80 million unique TCR beta chains, some 11 million shared. TCRdb's table, derived via immunoSEQ multiplex PCR, lists solely in-frame clones and lacks some. That table furnishes V, J and clone size, whereas the DNA furnished D and trimming. This sample has some 130,000 clones, with 80% found just once. The receptor was isolated from a male donor in good health and CMV-seronegative. Sequencing was done on a sample of PBMCs.

The CDR3 loop reads CASSFTDRGSYEQYF. CDR3 nucleotide sequence: TGTGCCAGCAGCTTCACAGACAGGGGCTCCTACGAGCAGTACTTC. The chain is built from TRBV11-1 and TRBJ2-7, with TRBD1 matching 8 bases. Germline V gives CDR1 SGHAT, CDR2 FQDESV (reference sequence). The V segment lost 3 bases and the J segment 0 bases; nucleotides outside the gene matches: 4. The CDR3 spans 15 residues.